This T cell receptor (beta chain) was found in a study of T cell changes during pregnancy in multiple sclerosis. This clone was found once. Assay used: immunoSEQ multiplex PCR; TCRdb lists only in-frame clones, some missing. This sample yields 90,000 or so clones, of which 91% are seen a single time; 3% to 4.5% belongs to the top ten. The germline V gene encodes CDR1 LNHDA and CDR2 SQIVND (reference sequence). The CDR3 extends over 20 amino acids. V lost 5 bases and J lost 0; bases outside the gene matches: 17. The V and J genes are TRBV19 and TRBJ2-1; 9 bases line up with TRBD2. This sample comprised PBMCs, obtained in the first trimester of pregnancy. The TCR was taken from a female donor in good health, serving as a control in a pregnancy study. Some clones in this sample may be carry-over from other donors' samples. The CDR3 coding sequence is TGTGCCAGTAGTCCTCAAGGGCTAGCGGGGCCCCTTGCCTCCTACAATGAGCAGTTCTTC. Its protein product is CASSPQGLAGPLASYNEQFF.